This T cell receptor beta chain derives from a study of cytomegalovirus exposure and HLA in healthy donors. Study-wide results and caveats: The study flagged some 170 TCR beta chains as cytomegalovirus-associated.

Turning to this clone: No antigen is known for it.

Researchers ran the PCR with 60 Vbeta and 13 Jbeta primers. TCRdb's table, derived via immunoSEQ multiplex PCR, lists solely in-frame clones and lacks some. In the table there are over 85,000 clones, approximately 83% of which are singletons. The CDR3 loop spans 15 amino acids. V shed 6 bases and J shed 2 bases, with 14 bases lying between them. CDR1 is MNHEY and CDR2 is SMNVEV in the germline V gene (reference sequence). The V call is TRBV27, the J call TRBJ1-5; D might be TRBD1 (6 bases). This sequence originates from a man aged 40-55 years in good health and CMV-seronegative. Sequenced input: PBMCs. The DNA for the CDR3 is TGTGCCAGCAGCTCCGAGGGGGTAGGCAATCAGCCCCAGCATTTT. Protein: CASSSEGVGNQPQHF.